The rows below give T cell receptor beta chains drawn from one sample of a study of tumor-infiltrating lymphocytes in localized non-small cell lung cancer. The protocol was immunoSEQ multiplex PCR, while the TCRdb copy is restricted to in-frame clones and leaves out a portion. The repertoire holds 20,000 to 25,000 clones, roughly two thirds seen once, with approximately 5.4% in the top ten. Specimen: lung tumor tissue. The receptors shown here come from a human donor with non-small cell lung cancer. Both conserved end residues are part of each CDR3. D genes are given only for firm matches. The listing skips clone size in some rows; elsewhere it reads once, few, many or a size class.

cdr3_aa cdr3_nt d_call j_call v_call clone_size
CAWSGTFNQPQHF TGTGCCTGGAGTGGGACATTTAATCAGCCCCAGCATTTT . TRBJ1-5 TRBV30 .
CATSRVRLRGSETQYF TGTGCCACCAGCAGAGTAAGACTCAGGGGATCCGAGACCCAGTACTTC . TRBJ2-5 TRBV15 .
CATSSGTSLWEQYF TGTGCCACCTCTAGCGGGACATCCCTTTGGGAGCAGTACTTC TRBD2 TRBJ2-7 TRBV6-1 .
CASTRDGNNQPQHF TGTGCCAGTACCAGGGACGGGAACAATCAGCCCCAGCATTTT . TRBJ1-5 TRBV19 medium-sized
CASSPLSGDYEQYF TGTGCCAGCTCACCTTTGTCAGGCGACTACGAGCAGTACTTC . TRBJ2-7 TRBV18 .
CASSSLNYGYTF TGTGCCAGCAGTTCACTTAACTATGGCTACACCTTC . TRBJ1-2 TRBV28 .
CASSFLGEGLAGVEQYF TGTGCCAGCAGCTTCCTTGGCGAGGGACTAGCGGGAGTCGAGCAGTACTTC TRBD2 TRBJ2-7 TRBV5-4 .
CAYGDLSETQYF TGTGCCTATGGAGATCTTAGTGAGACCCAGTACTTC . TRBJ2-5 TRBV30 .
CASEGTATSSYNEQFF TGTGCCAGCGAAGGGACCGCGACTAGCTCCTACAATGAGCAGTTCTTC . TRBJ2-1 TRBV5-6 .
CASSTSLGQSEHF TGTGCCAGCAGTACCTCCCTTGGACAGTCGGAACATTTT . TRBJ2-3 TRBV5-4 once
CASTKSGGSGNTIYF TGTGCCAGCACGAAAAGCGGGGGATCTGGAAACACCATATATTTT . TRBJ1-3 TRBV21-1 .
CASSGQRGNTEAFF TGTGCCAGCAGTGGGCAACGGGGGAACACTGAAGCTTTCTTT . TRBJ1-1 TRBV2 few
CASKNFEQYF TGTGCCAGCAAGAACTTCGAGCAGTACTTC . TRBJ2-7 TRBV21-1 .
CASSLDRAQPQHF TGCGCCAGCAGCTTGGACAGGGCTCAGCCCCAGCATTTT . TRBJ1-5 TRBV5-1 .
CSAFEAGGAFF TGCAGCGCCTTCGAGGCGGGAGGAGCTTTCTTT . TRBJ1-1 TRBV29-1 .
CASSILRDRGRGSNQPQHF TGTGCCAGCAGCATACTCCGGGACAGGGGGCGAGGGAGCAATCAGCCCCAGCATTTT TRBD1 TRBJ1-5 TRBV5-6 .
CASSLDSLYGYTF TGTGCCAGCAGCCTGGACAGCCTCTATGGCTACACCTTC . TRBJ1-2 TRBV5-4 .
CAISRRQGAAGASNTEAFF TGTGCCATCAGCCGACGACAGGGGGCTGCCGGGGCGTCAAACACTGAAGCTTTCTTT TRBD1 TRBJ1-1 TRBV10-3 .
CASSALGAGDAYEQYF TGTGCCAGCAGTGCCCTGGGGGCGGGAGATGCCTACGAGCAGTACTTC . TRBJ2-7 TRBV6-1 .
CASSTSTGKAFF TGTGCCAGCAGCACCTCGACAGGGAAAGCTTTCTTT TRBD1 TRBJ1-1 TRBV5-4 .
CASRKDRSSYNEQFF TGTGCCAGCAGAAAAGACAGAAGCTCCTACAATGAGCAGTTCTTC . TRBJ2-1 TRBV28 .
CASNPTQGGGGGYTF TGTGCCAGCAACCCCACACAGGGAGGGGGAGGTGGCTACACCTTC . TRBJ1-2 TRBV6-6 .
CASSPGLAGSYEQYF TGTGCCAGCAGCCCTGGACTAGCGGGTTCCTACGAGCAGTACTTC TRBD2 TRBJ2-7 TRBV7-2 .
CASTIGVGTSGRITGELFF TGTGCCAGTACCATCGGGGTCGGGACTAGCGGGAGAATAACCGGGGAGCTGTTTTTT TRBD2 TRBJ2-2 TRBV19 .
CASSQGQRNEQFF TGTGCCAGCAGCCAGGGCCAGCGGAATGAGCAGTTCTTC . TRBJ2-1 TRBV4-2 few
CASKAGGSYEQYF TGTGCCAGTAAGGCAGGGGGCTCCTACGAGCAGTACTTC TRBD1 TRBJ2-7 TRBV19 .
CASSLGTSGRADTQYF TGCGCCAGCAGCTTGGGGACTAGCGGGAGAGCAGATACGCAGTATTTT TRBD2 TRBJ2-3 TRBV5-1 .
CASRRDSPGELFF TGTGCCAGCAGAAGGGACTCCCCCGGGGAGCTGTTTTTT . TRBJ2-2 TRBV7-2 .
CASSYLDRAEGYTF TGTGCCAGCAGTTACCTGGACAGGGCGGAAGGCTACACCTTC TRBD1 TRBJ1-2 TRBV6-5 .
CASSARASTDTQYF TGTGCCAGCAGTGCCCGGGCCAGCACAGATACGCAGTATTTT . TRBJ2-3 TRBV6-1 .
CASSQGRDTEAFF TGTGCCAGCTCACAGGGGAGGGACACTGAAGCTTTCTTT . TRBJ1-1 TRBV18 .
CASSEVHGSFGYTF TGTGCCAGCAGTGAAGTACATGGCTCCTTCGGCTACACCTTC . TRBJ1-2 TRBV6-1 few
CATSRGQPKYQETQYF TGTGCCACCAGCAGAGGACAACCGAAGTACCAAGAGACCCAGTACTTC . TRBJ2-5 TRBV15 .
CASSVDGITYNEQFF TGTGCCAGCAGCGTAGACGGGATTACCTACAATGAGCAGTTCTTC . TRBJ2-1 TRBV9 .
CSAGLYANTGELFF TGCAGCGCCGGCCTTTACGCGAACACCGGGGAGCTGTTTTTT . TRBJ2-2 TRBV29-1 medium-sized
CASSSPRTGNGYTF TGTGCCAGCAGTTCCCCCCGGACAGGGAATGGCTACACCTTC TRBD1 TRBJ1-2 TRBV6-5 .
CARVPWAGTHYEQYF TGTGCCAGGGTCCCATGGGCAGGCACTCACTACGAGCAGTACTTC . TRBJ2-7 TRBV27 .
CASSEGASKYEQYF TGTGCCAGCAGTGAAGGGGCCTCAAAGTACGAGCAGTACTTC . TRBJ2-7 TRBV2 .
CASSGSTGEQETQYF TGTGCCAGCAGCGGATCGACAGGGGAACAAGAGACCCAGTACTTC TRBD1 TRBJ2-5 TRBV9 .
CASNWSDEQFF TGTGCCAGCAACTGGTCGGATGAGCAGTTCTTC . TRBJ2-1 TRBV2 .
CASSLGYGGGTNSNTEAFF TGCGCCAGCAGCTTGGGGTATGGGGGGGGTACTAACTCTAACACTGAAGCTTTCTTT . TRBJ1-1 TRBV5-1 .
CASSYSSQGTEAFF TGTGCCAGCAGTTACTCGAGCCAGGGAACTGAAGCTTTCTTT . TRBJ1-1 TRBV6-5 .
CAIGPGENQPQHF TGTGCCATCGGCCCAGGGGAAAATCAGCCCCAGCATTTT . TRBJ1-5 TRBV10-3 .
CASSLGINYEQYF TGTGCCAGCAGCTTGGGCATTAATTACGAGCAGTACTTC . TRBJ2-7 TRBV5-8 .
CATSRDQEFEAFF TGTGCCACCAGCAGAGATCAGGAATTTGAAGCTTTCTTT . TRBJ1-1 TRBV15 few
CSALWETQYF TGCAGTGCCCTCTGGGAGACCCAGTACTTC . TRBJ2-5 TRBV20-1 .
CSASRSYEQYF TGCAGTGCTAGTAGATCCTACGAGCAGTACTTC . TRBJ2-7 TRBV20-1 .
CASSTLLALPSYGYTF TGTGCCAGCAGCACCTTGTTAGCCCTCCCCAGCTATGGCTACACCTTC . TRBJ1-2 TRBV28 .
CASSASPRISNEQYF TGTGCCAGCAGCGCTAGCCCCCGGATCTCTAACGAGCAGTACTTC . TRBJ2-7 TRBV9 .
CASTYDPNYNEQFF TGCGCCAGCACTTACGACCCTAATTACAATGAGCAGTTCTTC . TRBJ2-1 TRBV5-1 .
CASSVGAGPSEQYF TGTGCCAGCAGCGTAGGTGCAGGGCCATCCGAGCAGTACTTC . TRBJ2-7 TRBV9 few
CASSQGSGDEQFF TGTGCCAGTAGTCAGGGTTCTGGGGATGAGCAGTTCTTC . TRBJ2-1 TRBV19 .
CASSFLSGAYNEQFF TGTGCCAGCAGCTTCCTTTCGGGGGCCTACAATGAGCAGTTCTTC . TRBJ2-1 TRBV5-5 .